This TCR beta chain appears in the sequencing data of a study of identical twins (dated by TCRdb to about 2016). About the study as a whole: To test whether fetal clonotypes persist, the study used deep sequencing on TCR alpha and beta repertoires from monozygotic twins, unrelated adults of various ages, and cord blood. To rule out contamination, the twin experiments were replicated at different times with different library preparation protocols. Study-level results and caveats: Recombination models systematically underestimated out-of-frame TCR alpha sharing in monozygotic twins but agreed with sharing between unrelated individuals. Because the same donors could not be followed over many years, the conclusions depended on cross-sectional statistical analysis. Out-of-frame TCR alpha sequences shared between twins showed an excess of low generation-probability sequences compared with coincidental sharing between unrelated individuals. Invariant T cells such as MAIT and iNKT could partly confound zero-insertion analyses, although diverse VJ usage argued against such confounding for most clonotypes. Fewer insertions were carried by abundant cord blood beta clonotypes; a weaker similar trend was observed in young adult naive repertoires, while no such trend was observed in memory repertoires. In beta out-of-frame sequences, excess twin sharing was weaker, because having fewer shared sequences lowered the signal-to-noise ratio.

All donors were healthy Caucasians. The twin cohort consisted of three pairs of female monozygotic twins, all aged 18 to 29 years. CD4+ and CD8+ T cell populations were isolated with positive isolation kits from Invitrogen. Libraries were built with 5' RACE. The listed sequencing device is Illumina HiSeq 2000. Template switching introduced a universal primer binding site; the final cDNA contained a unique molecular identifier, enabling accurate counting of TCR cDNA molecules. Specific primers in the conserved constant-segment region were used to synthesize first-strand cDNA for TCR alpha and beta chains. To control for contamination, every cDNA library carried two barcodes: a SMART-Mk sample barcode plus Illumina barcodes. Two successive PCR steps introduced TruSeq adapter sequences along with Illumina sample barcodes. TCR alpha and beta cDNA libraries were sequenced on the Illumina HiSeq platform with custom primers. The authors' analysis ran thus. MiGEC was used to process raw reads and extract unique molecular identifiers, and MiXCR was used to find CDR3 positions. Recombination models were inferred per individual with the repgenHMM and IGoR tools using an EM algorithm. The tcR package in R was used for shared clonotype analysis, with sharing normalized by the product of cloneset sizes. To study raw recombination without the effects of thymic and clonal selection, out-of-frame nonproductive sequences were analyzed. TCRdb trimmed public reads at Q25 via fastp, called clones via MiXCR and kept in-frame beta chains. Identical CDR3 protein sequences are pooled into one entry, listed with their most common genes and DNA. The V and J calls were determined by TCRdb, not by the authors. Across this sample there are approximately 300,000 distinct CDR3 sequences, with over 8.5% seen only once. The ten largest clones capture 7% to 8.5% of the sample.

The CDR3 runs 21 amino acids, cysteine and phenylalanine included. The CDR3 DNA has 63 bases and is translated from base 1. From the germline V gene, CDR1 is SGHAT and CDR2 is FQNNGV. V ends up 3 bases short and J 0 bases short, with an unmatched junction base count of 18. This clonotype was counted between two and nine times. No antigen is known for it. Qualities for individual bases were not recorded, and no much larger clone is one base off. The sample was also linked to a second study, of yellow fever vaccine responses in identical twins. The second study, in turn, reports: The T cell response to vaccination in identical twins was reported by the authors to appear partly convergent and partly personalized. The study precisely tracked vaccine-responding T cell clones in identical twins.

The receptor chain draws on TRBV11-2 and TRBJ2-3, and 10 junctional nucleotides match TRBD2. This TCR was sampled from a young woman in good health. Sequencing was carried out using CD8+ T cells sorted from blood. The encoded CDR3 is CASSFPSGGAGGRTSTDTQYF. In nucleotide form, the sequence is TGTGCCAGCAGCTTCCCATCAGGAGGAGCGGGAGGGCGGACGAGCACAGATACGCAGTATTTT.